This entry concerns a single T cell receptor beta chain. The entry originates in a study of blood T cell repertoires in COVID-19. Study context: Both acute and convalescent COVID-19 samples were obtained from the United States, Italy and Spain. PBMCs, B-cell-depleted T cells, or T cells provided the cDNA or gDNA that made up the material.

Authors' methods: Reference gene primers were amplified, and this amplification served to estimate nucleated cell counts. Generated by immunoSEQ multiplex PCR, the TCRdb table keeps only in-frame clones and is missing some. The V and J calls and clone size were taken over from that table, and D and trimming were inferred from the DNA. The data show tens of thousands of clones, about 90% seen once. The CDR3 covers 14 residues. Germline V CDR1 and CDR2: SEHNR, FQNEAQ (reference sequence). V lost 1 base, J lost 2 bases, and 9 bases lay in between. The sequence derives from a human donor in a cohort sampled during active COVID-19. This sequence joins TRBV7-9 and TRBJ2-7; maybe TRBD2 (5 bases). Specimen: peripheral blood. CDR3: CASSLGGYTYEQYF. DNA of the CDR3: TGTGCCAGCAGCTTAGGAGGGTACACCTACGAGCAGTACTTC.